This T cell receptor beta chain was profiled in a study of blood T cell repertoires in COVID-19. Study summary: The United States, Italy and Spain supplied acute and convalescent COVID-19 samples. T cells, B-cell-depleted T cells, or PBMCs supplied cDNA or gDNA.

This clone was seen a handful of times. Germline lookup yields CDR1 WNHNN and CDR2 SYGVQD (reference sequence). The V gene lost 5 bases and the J gene lost 9 bases, with 11 bases spanning the gap. The CDR3 is 11 amino acids. The repertoire was sequenced with immunoSEQ multiplex PCR; TCRdb's copy has only in-frame clones and lacks some. This sample has around 140,000 clones, with about nine tenths found just once. This clonotype was obtained from a man older than 75 with acute or convalescent COVID-19. V is TRBV10-1 and J is TRBJ2-7, with D possibly matching TRBD2 (5 bases). The sample comprised peripheral blood. The CDR3 here is CASSSRGRQYF. The DNA for the CDR3 is TGCGCCAGCAGTTCCCGAGGGAGGCAGTACTTC.